Below are 2 T cell receptor beta chains sequenced from a single sample in a study of T cells in Graves' hyperthyroidism and ophthalmopathy. Amplified TCR beta CDR3 regions derived from RNA transcripts. With the HTBI primer set, the TCR CDR3 went through a first round of RT-PCR. MiXCR was run by TCRdb on the multiplex PCR reads, yielding one entry per CDR3 protein. The sample consists of about 250,000 distinct CDR3 sequences, approximately 24% of them appearing once. The sequencing input was blood. The receptors stem from a woman between 40 and 55 years old with Graves' ophthalmopathy.

This clonotype was counted ten times or more. The genes are TRBV28 and TRBJ2-2, with 10 bases matching TRBD2. The CDR3 has 16 residues. Germline CDR1 MDHEN, CDR2 SYDVKM. Germline trimming cut 7 bases from V and 0 bases from J; bases unmatched to any gene: 5. The CDR3 here is CASNQAGGPNTGELFF. For the CDR3, the DNA is TGTGCCAGCAACCAAGCGGGAGGGCCGAACACCGGGGAGCTGTTTTTT.

This clonotype was seen many times. The chain carries TRBV28 and TRBJ2-5; D remains ambiguous. Deletions cut 4 bases from V and 0 bases from J, with 18 bases between. This CDR3 is 17 amino acids long. CDR1 is MDHEN and CDR2 is SYDVKM in the germline V gene. The CDR3 here is CASSSLFKGRNQETQYF. The CDR3, as DNA: TGTGCCAGCAGTTCCTTATTTAAAGGACGGAACCAAGAGACCCAGTACTTC.